The present T cell receptor beta chain was sequenced within a study of cytomegalovirus exposure and HLA in healthy donors. V lost 5 bases, J lost 8 bases, and 20 bases stayed unmatched. In germline, CDR1 is MNHEY, CDR2 SMNVEV (reference sequence). This CDR3 comprises 17 residues. Study results and caveats: A few CMV-associated chains were confirmed in vitro to be specific for CMV antigens. Cytomegalovirus status was reportedly diagnosed by the classifier with high sensitivity and specificity.

Note on this clone: The target antigen is unknown.

Separate from the approximately 650-subject first cohort, the 120-subject validation cohort was the one that the donors belonged to. Data came from immunoSEQ multiplex PCR; TCRdb stores just in-frame clones and leaves some out. This table holds about 140,000 clones, 84% found once. The chain employs TRBV27 and TRBJ1-2, with 7 bases aligning to TRBD1. Input material: PBMCs. The clonotype was recovered from a young woman in good health and CMV-seronegative. CDR3 protein: CASSSIGTAILGEGYTF. CDR3 nucleotides: TGTGCCAGCAGTAGTATTGGGACAGCCATTCTGGGGGAGGGCTACACCTTC.